The 4 T cell receptor beta chains below all came from one sample that was sequenced in a study of OX40 agonist ivuxolimab in advanced cancers. Sequencing used immunoSEQ multiplex PCR; TCRdb keeps in-frame clones, though not all of them. The data show approximately 13,000 clones, 75% to 80% seen once. The specimen was CD4+ or CD8+ T cells sorted from blood, collected in a trial of the OX40 agonist ivuxolimab. The origin of the receptors is an adult with an advanced solid tumor such as melanoma, head and neck, liver or kidney cancer.

The chain recombines TRBV6-5 with TRBJ2-2; D unresolved. V was pared by 8 bases and J by 6 bases, with 19 bases between. Per the germline V gene, CDR1 is MNHEY and CDR2 is SVGAGI. The CDR3 loop spans 15 amino acids. The CDR3 bases are TGTGCCAGCCGCTTGTTGGGTCGGGTCCCCGGGGAGCTGTTTTTT. Encoded protein: CASRLLGRVPGELFF.

This clone has just a few counts. The chain carries TRBV7-8 and TRBJ2-1; 7 bases match TRBD2. Germline trimming cut 5 bases from V and 2 bases from J; bases unmatched to any gene: 12. This CDR3 has 17 residues. Germline CDR1 is SGHVS and CDR2 is FQNEAQ. The CDR3 DNA follows: TGTGCCAGCAGCCCCTGGGGTAGCGGGTCCACCTACAATGAGCAGTTCTTC. Translation gives CASSPWGSGSTYNEQFF.

The chain recombines TRBV13 with TRBJ2-1, with D hard to call. Trimming took 3 bases from V and 5 from J, leaving 5 bases between them. Germline V gene sequence: CDR1 PRHDT, CDR2 FYEKMQ (reference sequence). CDR3 length equals 12 residues. This CDR3 reads CASSFSDNEQFF. Written as DNA, the CDR3 is TGTGCCAGCAGCTTTAGTGACAATGAGCAGTTCTTC.

This rearrangement joins TRBV4-3 to TRBJ2-3, with 16 bases aligning to TRBD2. The CDR3 covers 19 residues. The junction had 8 bases not matched to a gene; V was cut back by 1 base and J by 4 bases. The germline V gene has CDR1 LGHNA and CDR2 YSLEER. CDR3 region: CASSQGPGTSGGVADTQYF. In nucleotides, the CDR3 is TGCGCCAGCAGCCAAGGGCCCGGGACTAGCGGGGGGGTGGCAGATACGCAGTATTTT.